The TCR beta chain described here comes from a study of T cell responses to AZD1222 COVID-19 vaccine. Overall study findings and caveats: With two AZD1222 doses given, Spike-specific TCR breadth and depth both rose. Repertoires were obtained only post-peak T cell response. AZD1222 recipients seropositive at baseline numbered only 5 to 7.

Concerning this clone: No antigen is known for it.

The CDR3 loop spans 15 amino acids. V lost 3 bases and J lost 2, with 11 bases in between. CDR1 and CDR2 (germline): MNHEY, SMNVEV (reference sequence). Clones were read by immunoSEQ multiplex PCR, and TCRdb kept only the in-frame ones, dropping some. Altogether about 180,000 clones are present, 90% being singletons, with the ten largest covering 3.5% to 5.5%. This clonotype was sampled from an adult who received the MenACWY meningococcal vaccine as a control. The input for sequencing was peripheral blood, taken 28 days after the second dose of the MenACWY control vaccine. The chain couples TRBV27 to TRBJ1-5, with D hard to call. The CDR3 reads CASSFRREGNQPQHF. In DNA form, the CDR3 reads TGTGCCAGCAGTTTTCGTAGGGAAGGCAATCAGCCCCAGCATTTT.